Following are 27 T cell receptor beta chains from one sample sequenced in a study of T cell clonotyping in hematopoietic cell transplantation. The assay was immunoSEQ multiplex PCR, and TCRdb's table has in-frame clones only and misses some. The sample lists 60,000 to 75,000 clones; around 94% were seen once. Sequenced input: peripheral blood mononuclear cells. Every receptor here comes from a man between 50 and 59 years old in good health. Some clones in this sample may be carry-over from other donors' samples.

The chain uses TRBV2 and TRBJ1-5; no reliable D call. The V and J ends lost 0 bases and 6 bases respectively, with 12 bases between them. CDR3 length equals 15 residues. Germline V gene sequence: CDR1 SNHLY, CDR2 FYNNEI. In DNA, the CDR3 is TGTGCCAGCAGTGAAGCGGGAGGGCGAGGTCAGCCCCAGCATTTT. Translating gives CASSEAGGRGQPQHF.

The chain is built from TRBV5-5 and TRBJ2-1; 7 nucleotides match TRBD2. Unmatched junction bases numbered 5, after V lost 3 bases and J lost 5 bases. CDR1 and CDR2 (germline): SGHKS, YYEKEE (reference sequence). CDR3 length: 14 residues. CDR3 amino acids: CASSWGGNNNEQFF. The CDR3 DNA follows: TGTGCCAGCAGCTGGGGGGGAAATAACAATGAGCAGTTCTTC.

This clone was detected once. The chain employs TRBV7-6 and TRBJ1-5, with TRBD1 as a possible D gene (5 bases). The V end lost 1 base, the J end lost 6 bases, and 13 bases lay between the germline ends. CDR1 and CDR2 from the germline V gene are SGHVS and FNYEAQ. The CDR3 is 15 residues long. The CDR3 DNA sequence: TGTGCCAGCAGCTTAGGGGGTGGTGGGGCTCAGCCCCAGCATTTT. Translation gives CASSLGGGGAQPQHF.

The genes are TRBV18 and TRBJ2-5; tentative D call: TRBD2 (5 bases). The CDR3 is made up of 15 amino acids. Per germline, CDR1 KGHSH and CDR2 LQKENI. The ends were cut back, 4 bases at V and 1 base at J, with 13 bases in the middle. CDR3 sequence: CASSLLRDSQETQYF. DNA for the CDR3: TGTGCCAGCTCACTACTACGGGATTCCCAAGAGACCCAGTACTTC. Full variable domain (remainder filled in from reference TRBV18 and TRBJ2-5): NAGVMQNPRHLVRRRGQEARLRCSPMKGHSHVYWYRQLPEEGLKFMVYLQKENIIDESGMPKERFSAEFPKEGPSILRIQQVVRGDSAAYFCASSLLRDSQETQYFGPGTRLLVL.

This rearrangement joins TRBV11-2 to TRBJ2-7; D may correspond to TRBD1 or TRBD2 (5 bases each). V shed 5 bases and J shed 3 bases, with 14 bases lying between them. The germline V gene encodes CDR1 SGHAT and CDR2 FQNNGV. CDR3 length: 14 amino acids. The CDR3 sequence is CASSGTGPRYEQYF. CDR3 in DNA: TGTGCCAGCAGCGGGACGGGACCCCGCTACGAGCAGTACTTC. Full variable domain (rest looked up from reference TRBV11-2 and TRBJ2-7): EAGVAQSPRYKIIEKRQSVAFWCNPISGHATLYWYQQILGQGPKLLIQFQNNGVVDDSQLPKDRFSAERLKGVDSTLKIQPAKLEDSAVYLCASSGTGPRYEQYFGPGTRLTVT.

This chain joins TRBV9 and TRBJ1-5; 7 bases line up with TRBD1. This CDR3 is built from 15 residues. CDR1 SGDLS and CDR2 YYNGEE come from the germline V gene. The V gene end was trimmed by 3 bases and the J gene end by 4 bases; junction bases not matched to a gene: 7. CDR3 amino acids: CASSAEGQQNQPQHF. The CDR3 coding sequence is TGTGCCAGCAGCGCCGAGGGACAGCAAAATCAGCCCCAGCATTTT.

The CDR3 sequence is CASSLAGLGADNEQFF. In nucleotides, the CDR3 is TGTGCCAGCAGCTTAGCCGGACTAGGCGCTGACAATGAGCAGTTCTTC. The chain couples TRBV7-2 to TRBJ2-1, with 7 bases identical to TRBD2. CDR3 length: 16 residues. V lost 0 bases to trimming and J lost 5 bases; unmatched junction nucleotides: 7. The germline V gene has CDR1 SGHTA and CDR2 FQGNSA.

This chain uses TRBV7-9 with TRBJ2-3, with D maybe TRBD1 (6 bases). V was cut by 6 bases and J by 0 bases, with 13 bases left in between. Germline CDR1 SEHNR, CDR2 FQNEAQ (reference sequence). The CDR3 consists of 15 residues. CDR3 DNA: TGTGCCAGCAGGGTCAGGGACACCAGCACAGATACGCAGTATTTT. Translation: CASRVRDTSTDTQYF.

The V and J genes are TRBV5-4 and TRBJ2-2; 7 bases line up with TRBD1. Germline loops: CDR1 SGHNT, CDR2 YYREEE (reference sequence). The junction had 5 bases not matched to a gene; V was cut back by 1 base and J by 5 bases. CDR3 length: 15 amino acids. CDR3 DNA sequence: TGTGCCAGCAGCTTGAAGGGGGCAGGTACCGGGGAGCTGTTTTTT. It codes for CASSLKGAGTGELFF.

This rearrangement joins TRBV28 to TRBJ1-2, with D possibly matching TRBD1 (6 bases). Deletions cut 2 bases from V and 4 bases from J, with 8 bases between. The CDR3 is made up of 13 amino acids. Looked up from germline, CDR1 is MDHEN and CDR2 is SYDVKM. The CDR3: CASSLARGYGYTF. In nucleotides, the CDR3 is TGTGCCAGCAGTTTAGCCAGGGGCTATGGCTACACCTTC.

The chain employs TRBV9 and TRBJ1-5; no clear D. Germline CDR1 is SGDLS and CDR2 is YYNGEE. Trimming removed 0 bases from V and 1 base from J, with 8 bases in between. The CDR3 has 15 residues. The CDR3 nucleotides read TGTGCCAGCAGCGTAGGATCGGCAAGCAATCAGCCCCAGCATTTT. Translation: CASSVGSASNQPQHF.

V is TRBV2 and J is TRBJ2-7; D not certain. V lost 4 bases, J lost 4 bases, and 11 bases lay in between. The CDR3 totals 13 residues. Germline CDR1 reads SNHLY; CDR2 reads FYNNEI. CDR3 sequence reads: CASSVEDRYEQYF. The CDR3 region has the DNA TGTGCCAGCAGTGTTGAGGACCGGTACGAGCAGTACTTC.

This sequence joins TRBV7-7 and TRBJ2-2; D unclear. Per germline, CDR1 SSHAT and CDR2 FNYEAQ (reference sequence). The CDR3 has 16 amino acids. V gave up 2 bases and J gave up 6 bases, with 16 bases separating them. CDR3 sequence reads: CASSLLPGRNSGELFF. The DNA for the CDR3 is TGTGCCAGCAGCTTACTGCCCGGCAGGAATTCCGGGGAGCTGTTTTTT.

The chain has TRBV15 and TRBJ2-1, with D possibly TRBD1 on 5 matching bases. V shed 0 bases and J shed 12 bases, with 18 bases lying between them. The CDR3 runs 15 residues. Per germline, CDR1 LNHNV and CDR2 YYDKDF (reference sequence). The CDR3 here is CATSRDWTTQGGQFF. As DNA, the CDR3 is TGTGCCACCAGCAGAGATTGGACCACTCAGGGTGGGCAGTTCTTC. The entire variable domain, with the rest obtained from reference TRBV15 and TRBJ2-1, is as follows: DAMVIQNPRYQVTQFGKPVTLSCSQTLNHNVMYWYQQKSSQAPKLLFHYYDKDFNNEADTPDNFQSRRPNTSFCFLDIRSPGLGDTAMYLCATSRDWTTQGGQFFGPGTRLTVL.

The chain is built from TRBV18 and TRBJ2-7, with D maybe TRBD1 (5 bases). In germline, CDR1 is KGHSH, CDR2 LQKENI. Trimming shortened V by 6 bases and J by 2 bases, and 17 bases separated the two germline ends. This CDR3 is built from 15 residues. The CDR3 reads CASSQGGHSTYEQYF. CDR3 nucleotide sequence: TGTGCCAGCTCCCAGGGCGGACATTCGACCTACGAGCAGTACTTC.

In nucleotides, the CDR3 is TGCGCCAGCAGCCCTGTCGGGACTAGTGCCTACGAGCAGTACTTC. Translated, it gives CASSPVGTSAYEQYF. This chain connects TRBV5-1 to TRBJ2-7; 8 bases match TRBD2. Germline V gene data show CDR1 as SGHRS and CDR2 as YFSETQ. The CDR3 consists of 15 residues. Germline trimming cut 4 bases from V and 2 bases from J; bases unmatched to any gene: 8.

The chain carries TRBV11-2 and TRBJ1-1; D call uncertain. Germline assignment: CDR1 SGHAT and CDR2 FQNNGV. The CDR3 loop spans 14 amino acids. V was pared by 2 bases and J by 0 bases, with 7 bases between. For the CDR3, the DNA is TGTGCCAGCAGCTTATTACAACTGAACACTGAAGCTTTCTTT. This sequence encodes CASSLLQLNTEAFF. The whole variable domain, filled in from reference TRBV11-2 and TRBJ1-1, reads EAGVAQSPRYKIIEKRQSVAFWCNPISGHATLYWYQQILGQGPKLLIQFQNNGVVDDSQLPKDRFSAERLKGVDSTLKIQPAKLEDSAVYLCASSLLQLNTEAFFGQGTRLTVV.

The CDR3 spells CASSPRVTSGATYNEQFF. DNA for the CDR3: TGTGCCAGCAGCCCTCGAGTTACTAGCGGGGCGACCTACAATGAGCAGTTCTTC. The gene calls are TRBV7-8 and TRBJ2-1; 10 bases fit TRBD2. Germline CDR1 reads SGHVS; CDR2 reads FQNEAQ. Trimming took 5 bases from V and 2 from J; bases not matched to a gene: 12. The CDR3 covers 18 residues.

This chain connects TRBV28 to TRBJ1-4; D unresolved. V shed 2 bases and J shed 8 bases, with 12 bases lying between them. The CDR3 sequence is 14 residues long. Germline CDR1 is MDHEN and CDR2 is SYDVKM. Here the CDR3 DNA reads TGTGCCAGCAGTTTAACGTTTGGTCTAGAAAAACTGTTTTTT. Its translation is CASSLTFGLEKLFF.

This clone appeared once. The V and J genes are TRBV11-2 and TRBJ2-1, with 7 bases that match TRBD2. Trimming cost V 3 bases and J 7 bases; bases outside gene matches: 0. Looked up from germline, CDR1 is SGHAT and CDR2 is FQNNGV. This CDR3 has 12 residues. CDR3 sequence (DNA): TGTGCCAGCAGCTTCGGGGGGAATGAGCAGTTCTTC. Residues: CASSFGGNEQFF.

This clone came up once. The chain is built from TRBV7-6 and TRBJ1-2, with 8 positions matching TRBD1. The CDR3 length is 13 residues. The V segment lost 11 bases and the J segment 6 bases; nucleotides outside the gene matches: 11. Germline CDR1 reads SGHVS; CDR2 reads FNYEAQ. CDR3 residues: CASRGDRRDGYTF. In DNA form, the CDR3 reads TGTGCCTCGCGGGGGGACAGGCGAGATGGCTACACCTTC.

This clone occurred once. The chain has TRBV29-1 and TRBJ2-3, with D tentatively TRBD1 or TRBD2 (5 bases each). This CDR3 has 17 amino acids. The ends were cut back, 6 bases at V and 2 bases at J, with 24 bases in the middle. Per germline, CDR1 SQVTM and CDR2 ANQGSEA. The DNA of the CDR3 is TGCAGCGTCGAAACCATACGGGACGGAGCGGCCACAGATACGCAGTATTTT. Amino acids: CSVETIRDGAATDTQYF.

The CDR3: CASLGIGGGELFF. DNA for the CDR3: TGTGCCTCGCTTGGGATAGGGGGCGGGGAGCTGTTTTTT. J is TRBJ2-2 and V is TRBV30, with D possibly being TRBD1 (6 bases). This CDR3 comprises 13 residues. Germline CDR1 GTSNPN, CDR2 SVGIG (reference sequence). Trimming shortened V by 7 bases and J by 7 bases, and 16 bases separated the two germline ends.

This chain uses TRBV7-3 with TRBJ2-7; 8 nucleotides line up with TRBD1. Germline-derived CDR1 and CDR2 are SGHTA and FQGTGA. The CDR3 contains 15 residues. The trim removed 2 bases at V and 2 bases at J, leaving 5 bases unmatched. The CDR3: CASSLQTGETYEQYF. In DNA, the CDR3 is TGTGCCAGCAGCTTACAGACAGGGGAAACCTACGAGCAGTACTTC.

The V gene is TRBV5-6, the J gene TRBJ2-3; D possibly corresponds to TRBD2 (6 bases). V shed 3 bases and J shed 10 bases, with 15 bases lying between them. Germline lookup yields CDR1 SGHDT and CDR2 YYEEEE. The CDR3 consists of 13 residues. This chain's CDR3 is CASSSRGGTAQYF. The CDR3 DNA sequence: TGTGCCAGCAGCTCGAGAGGCGGGACTGCGCAGTATTTT. The full variable domain, in which reference TRBV5-6 and TRBJ2-3 provide the parts outside the CDR3, is DAGVTQSPTHLIKTRGQQVTLRCSPKSGHDTVSWYQQALGQGPQFIFQYYEEEERQRGNFPDRFSGHQFPNYSSELNVNALLLGDSALYLCASSSRGGTAQYFGPGTRLTVL.

This clone appeared a single time. This chain connects TRBV28 to TRBJ2-3, with D perhaps TRBD2 (6 bases). V gave up 2 bases and J gave up 1 base, with 10 bases separating them. The CDR3 totals 15 residues. Germline CDR1 is MDHEN and CDR2 is SYDVKM. CDR3 DNA sequence: TGTGCCAGCAGTTTAGCGGCTAGCGGCACAGATACGCAGTATTTT. This sequence encodes CASSLAASGTDTQYF.

The chain recombines TRBV27 with TRBJ2-7, with 7 bases aligning to TRBD1. This CDR3 is 15 amino acids long. Germline loops: CDR1 MNHEY, CDR2 SMNVEV (reference sequence). V was pared by 7 bases and J by 4 bases, with 13 bases of the junction left unmatched. The CDR3 DNA follows: TGTGCCAGCACCCCAGTTTCTGGGACAGCGTACGAGCAGTACTTC. This encodes CASTPVSGTAYEQYF.